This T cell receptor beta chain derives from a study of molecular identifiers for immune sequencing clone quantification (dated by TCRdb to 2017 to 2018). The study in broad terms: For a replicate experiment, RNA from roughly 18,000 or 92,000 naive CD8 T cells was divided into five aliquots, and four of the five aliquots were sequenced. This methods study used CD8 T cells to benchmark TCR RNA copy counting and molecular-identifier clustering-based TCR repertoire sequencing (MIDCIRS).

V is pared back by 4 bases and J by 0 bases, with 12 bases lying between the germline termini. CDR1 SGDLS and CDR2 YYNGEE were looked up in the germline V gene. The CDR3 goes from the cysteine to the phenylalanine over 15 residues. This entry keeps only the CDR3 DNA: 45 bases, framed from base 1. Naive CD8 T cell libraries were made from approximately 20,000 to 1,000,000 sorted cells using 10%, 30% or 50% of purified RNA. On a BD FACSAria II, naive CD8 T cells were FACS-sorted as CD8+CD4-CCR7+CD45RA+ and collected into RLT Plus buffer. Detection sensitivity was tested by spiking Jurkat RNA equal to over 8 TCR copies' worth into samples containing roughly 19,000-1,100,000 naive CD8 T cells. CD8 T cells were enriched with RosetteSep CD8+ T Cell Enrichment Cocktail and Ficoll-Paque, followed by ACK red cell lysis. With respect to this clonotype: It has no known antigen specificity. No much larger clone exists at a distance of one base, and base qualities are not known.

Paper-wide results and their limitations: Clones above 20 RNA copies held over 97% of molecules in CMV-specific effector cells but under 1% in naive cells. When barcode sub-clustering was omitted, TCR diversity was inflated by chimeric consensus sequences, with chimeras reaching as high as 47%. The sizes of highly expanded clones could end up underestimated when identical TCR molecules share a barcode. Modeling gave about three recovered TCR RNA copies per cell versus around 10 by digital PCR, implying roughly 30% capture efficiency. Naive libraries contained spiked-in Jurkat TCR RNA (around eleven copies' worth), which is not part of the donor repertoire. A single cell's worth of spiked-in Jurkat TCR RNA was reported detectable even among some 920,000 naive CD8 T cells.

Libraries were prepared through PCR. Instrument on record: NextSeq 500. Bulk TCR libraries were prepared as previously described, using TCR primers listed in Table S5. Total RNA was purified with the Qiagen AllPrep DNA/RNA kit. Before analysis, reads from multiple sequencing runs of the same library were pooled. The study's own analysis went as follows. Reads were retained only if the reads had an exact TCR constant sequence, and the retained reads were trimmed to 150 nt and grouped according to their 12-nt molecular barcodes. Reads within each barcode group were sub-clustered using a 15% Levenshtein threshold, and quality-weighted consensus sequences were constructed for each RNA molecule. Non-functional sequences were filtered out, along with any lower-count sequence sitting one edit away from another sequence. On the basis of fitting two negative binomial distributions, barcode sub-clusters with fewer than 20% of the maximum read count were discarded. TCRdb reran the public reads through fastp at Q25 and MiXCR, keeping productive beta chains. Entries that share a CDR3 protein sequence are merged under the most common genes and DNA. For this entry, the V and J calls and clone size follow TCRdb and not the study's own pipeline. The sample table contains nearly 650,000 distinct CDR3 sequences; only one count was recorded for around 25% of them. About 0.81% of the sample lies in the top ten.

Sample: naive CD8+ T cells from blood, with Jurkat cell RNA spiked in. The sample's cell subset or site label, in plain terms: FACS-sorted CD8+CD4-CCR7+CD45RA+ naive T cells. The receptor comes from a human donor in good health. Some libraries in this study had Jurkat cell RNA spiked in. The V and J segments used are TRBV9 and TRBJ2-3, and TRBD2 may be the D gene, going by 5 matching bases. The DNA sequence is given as TGTGCCAGCAGCCCCCCGCGGGTCAGCACAGATACGCAGTATTTT. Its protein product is CASSPPRVSTDTQYF.